This T cell receptor beta chain was sequenced during a study of T-cell reconstitution after alpha-beta-depleted transplantation in children. Unique molecular identifiers featured in how the TCRbeta library was prepared. One entry per CDR3 protein, called by TCRdb with MiXCR from the PCR reads. Here the sample spans 75,000 to 100,000 distinct CDR3 sequences, 8% to 9% being singletons. Trimming left V 1 base short and J 12 bases short, with 12 bases between. CDR1 and CDR2 (germline): GTSNPN, SVGIG (reference sequence). The CDR3 runs 11 residues. This clonotype has ten or more counts. The input for sequencing was PBMCs from the stem cell graft donor, taken from the stem cell graft. The TCR comes from a human donor who donated a stem cell graft to a child with congenital amegakaryocytic thrombocytopenia. This chain connects TRBV30 to TRBJ1-1, with D possibly being TRBD1 (6 bases). CDR3 residues: CAWSGGARTFF. The DNA of the CDR3 is TGTGCCTGGAGTGGGGGGGCACGGACTTTCTTT.